The following is a T cell receptor (beta chain) sequence with its context. Its antigen is as yet unknown. The germline gene is not matched at one end of the junction; a read error may be the cause. Buffy coats from healthy blood donors served as controls. This sample is part of a study of STAT5B mutations in CD4+ large granular lymphocyte leukemia. Broader study findings: Without HLA matching, higher CD4+ than CD8+ T-LGLL clonality could reflect small sample size.

Sequencing was at survey level. Profiled with immunoSEQ multiplex PCR; TCRdb holds only in-frame clones, not every one. The data hold 20,000 to 25,000 clones, with 70% to 75% observed a single time. Sequencing was done on a sample of CD4+ T cells from blood buffy coats. The source is a human donor in good health.

Here the CDR3 reads CASSRDGRF. The CDR3 region has the DNA TGTGCCAGCAGCCGTGATGGGAGATTC. The rearrangement joins TRBV3-1 (or the pseudogene TRBV3-2) to TRBJ2-7, with D tentatively TRBD2 (5 bases). Germline V CDR1 and CDR2: LGHDT, YNNKEL (reference sequence). The CDR3 runs to 9 residues.